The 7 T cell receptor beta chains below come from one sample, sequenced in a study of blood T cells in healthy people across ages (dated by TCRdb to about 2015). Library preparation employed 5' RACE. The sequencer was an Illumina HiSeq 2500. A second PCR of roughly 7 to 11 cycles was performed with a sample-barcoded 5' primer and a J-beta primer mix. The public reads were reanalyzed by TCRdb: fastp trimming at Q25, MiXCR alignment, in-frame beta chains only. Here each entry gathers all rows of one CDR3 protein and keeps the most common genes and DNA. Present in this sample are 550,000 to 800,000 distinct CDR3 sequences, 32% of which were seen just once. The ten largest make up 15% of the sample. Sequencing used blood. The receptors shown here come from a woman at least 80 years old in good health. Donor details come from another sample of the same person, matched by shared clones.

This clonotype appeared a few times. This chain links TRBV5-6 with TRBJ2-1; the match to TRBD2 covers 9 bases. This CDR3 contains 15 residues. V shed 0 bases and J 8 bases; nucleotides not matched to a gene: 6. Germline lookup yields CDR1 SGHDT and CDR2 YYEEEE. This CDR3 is CASSLVAGGGYEQFF. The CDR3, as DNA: TGTGCCAGCAGCTTGGTTGCGGGGGGGGGCTATGAGCAGTTCTTC.

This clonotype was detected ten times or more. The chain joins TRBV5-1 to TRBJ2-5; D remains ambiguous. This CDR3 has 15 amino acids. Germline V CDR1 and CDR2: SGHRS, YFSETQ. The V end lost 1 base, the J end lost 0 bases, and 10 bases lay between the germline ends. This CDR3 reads CASSLTGQYQETQYF. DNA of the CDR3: TGCGCCAGCAGCTTGACTGGGCAGTACCAAGAGACCCAGTACTTC.

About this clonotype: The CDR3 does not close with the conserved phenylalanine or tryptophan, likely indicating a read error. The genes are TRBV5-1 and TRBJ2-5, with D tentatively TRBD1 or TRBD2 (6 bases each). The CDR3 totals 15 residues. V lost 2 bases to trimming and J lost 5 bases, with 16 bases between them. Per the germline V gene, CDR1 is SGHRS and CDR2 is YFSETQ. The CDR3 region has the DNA TGCGCCAGCAGCTTTCAGGGGAGGAGCAGCGAGACCCAGTACAAC. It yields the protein CASSFQGRSSETQYN.

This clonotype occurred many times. For the CDR3, the DNA is TGTGCCAGCAGAAGCTTCGGGGACAGCGCTGAAGGGGCCAACGTCCTGACTTTC. It codes for CASRSFGDSAEGANVLTF. This chain links TRBV12-3 or TRBV12-4 with TRBJ2-6, with 7 bases identical to TRBD1. CDR3 length: 18 amino acids. Trimming cost V 6 bases and J 4 bases; bases outside gene matches: 15.

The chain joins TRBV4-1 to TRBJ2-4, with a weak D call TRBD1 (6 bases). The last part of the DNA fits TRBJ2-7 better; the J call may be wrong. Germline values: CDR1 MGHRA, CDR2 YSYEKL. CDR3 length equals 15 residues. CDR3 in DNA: TGCGCCAGCAGCCAAGACAGGGGACCCACCTACGAGCAGTACTTC. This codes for CASSQDRGPTYEQYF.

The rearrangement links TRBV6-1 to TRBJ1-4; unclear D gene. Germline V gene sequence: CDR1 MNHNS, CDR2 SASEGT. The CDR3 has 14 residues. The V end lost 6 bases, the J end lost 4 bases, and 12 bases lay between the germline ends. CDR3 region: CASSAGSVNEKLFF. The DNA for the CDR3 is TGTGCCAGCAGCGCCGGGTCTGTTAATGAAAAACTGTTTTTT.

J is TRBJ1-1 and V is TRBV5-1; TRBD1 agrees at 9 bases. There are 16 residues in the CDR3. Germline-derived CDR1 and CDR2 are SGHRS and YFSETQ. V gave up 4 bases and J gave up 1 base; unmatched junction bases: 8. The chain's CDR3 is CASSIGQGPGNTEAFF. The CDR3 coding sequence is TGCGCCAGCAGCATCGGACAGGGGCCGGGGAACACTGAAGCTTTCTTT.